In this sample, the clone carrying this TCR beta chain is medium-sized (0.01 to 0.1%). Its antigen is as yet unknown. Assay: immunoSEQ multiplex PCR; the TCRdb copy retains only in-frame clones and omits some. This table has more than 6,000 clones, about 39% appearing once. Trimming took off 5 bases at V and 3 bases at J, with 17 bases between the two ends. CDR1 and CDR2 (germline): SGHTA, FQGNSA. The CDR3 consists of 15 residues. This entry belongs to a study of T cell clonotyping in hematopoietic cell transplantation. Study-wide findings and caveats: Broader posttransplant TCR repertoire diversity was predicted by graft donor and pretransplant recipient Inverse Simpson Index values. At the given depth, recipient repertoires were over 95% de novo clonotypes.

The TCR was taken from a female patient in her 60s who had an allogeneic stem cell transplant, so the T cells may come from the graft donor. Some clones in this sample may be carry-over from other donors' samples. The sequencing here drew on peripheral blood mononuclear cells, taken 30 days after allogeneic stem cell transplant. The chain combines TRBV7-2 with TRBJ2-7; TRBD2 is a possible D gene (6 bases). Written as DNA, the CDR3 is TGTGCCAGCAGCCAACATGGGGGAGGTGGCTACGAGCAGTACTTC. Protein sequence: CASSQHGGGGYEQYF.